The rows below give T cell receptor beta chains drawn from one sample of a study of blood T cells in healthy people across ages. TCRdb re-called the 5' RACE reads through MiXCR, storing one row per CDR3 protein. This sample yields approximately 830,000 distinct CDR3 sequences, of which around 62% are seen a single time; around 30% belongs to the top ten. Sequencing was carried out using blood. These receptors came from a man aged 25-45 years in good health. Each CDR3 is given with its conserved first and last residue. Each record gives: clone size, D gene, V gene, J gene, CDR3 protein, CDR3 DNA. The D gene is left open where the match is weak. A row's size may be missing; if present it is once, few, many or a size class.

-	-	TRBV12-3/TRBV12-4	TRBJ2-1	CASSGGKETQFF	TGTGCCAGCAGTGGCGGGAAAGAGACCCAGTTCTTC
few	-	TRBV27	TRBJ1-5	CASSIRSGQPQHF	TGTGCCAGCAGTATCCGGTCGGGACAGCCCCAGCATTTT
-	-	TRBV6-1	TRBJ1-2	CATTGNYGYTF	TGTGCCACCACAGGGAACTATGGCTACACCTTC
few	TRBD2	TRBV29-1	TRBJ2-7	CSVVTSAHIHEQYF	TGCAGCGTAGTAACTAGCGCCCACATCCACGAGCAGTACTTC
-	-	TRBV27	TRBJ2-1	CASSPRQDDEQFF	TGTGCCAGCAGTCCTCGGCAGGACGATGAGCAGTTCTTC
-	TRBD1	TRBV20-1	TRBJ2-7	CSARGPGGYEQYF	TGCAGTGCTAGAGGACCAGGGGGTTACGAGCAGTACTTC
-	-	TRBV12-3/TRBV12-4	TRBJ2-3	CTSSLLASTDTQYF	TGTACCAGCAGTTTACTCGCCAGCACAGATACGCAGTATTTT
-	TRBD1	TRBV29-1	TRBJ2-1	CSVGDRDEQFF	TGCAGCGTGGGGGACAGGGATGAGCAGTTCTTC
-	-	TRBV18	TRBJ1-2	CASSPTGVPYGYTF	TGTGCCAGCTCACCCACTGGAGTTCCTTATGGCTACACCTTC
few	TRBD2	TRBV6-2/TRBV6-3	TRBJ2-1	CASSERGGMNEQFF	TGTGCCAGCAGCGAGCGGGGGGGCATGAATGAGCAGTTCTTC
-	-	TRBV4-3	TRBJ2-3	CASSQDSAGTDTQYF	TGCGCCAGCAGCCAAGACTCGGCAGGCACAGATACGCAGTATTTT
-	TRBD2	TRBV7-2	TRBJ2-1	CASRFTSGGDGGQFF	TGTGCCAGCAGATTTACTAGCGGGGGGGACGGTGGGCAGTTCTTC
-	TRBD2	TRBV27	TRBJ2-7	CASSRERGIYEQYF	TGTGCCAGCAGCCGGGAGCGGGGTATTTACGAGCAGTACTTC
-	-	TRBV5-1	TRBJ2-3	CASSTSPGRDASTDTQYF	TGCGCCAGCAGTACCTCACCGGGGCGTGATGCGAGCACAGATACGCAGTATTTT
-	-	TRBV4-3	TRBJ2-1	CASSPSGRGYNEQFF	TGCGCCAGCAGCCCCTCGGGGCGGGGATACAATGAGCAGTTCTTC
few	TRBD1	TRBV4-3	TRBJ1-4	CASSQTDRATNEKLFF	TGCGCCAGCAGCCAGACGGACAGGGCTACTAATGAAAAACTGTTTTTT
few	-	TRBV4-3	TRBJ2-1	CASSQDQGPPVNEQFF	TGCGCCAGCAGCCAAGATCAGGGCCCTCCAGTCAATGAGCAGTTCTTC
-	-	TRBV6-5	TRBJ2-7	CASSYGVGNEQYF	TGTGCCAGCAGTTACGGGGTAGGGAATGAGCAGTACTTC
-	TRBD1	TRBV7-3	TRBJ2-1	CASSPPGQGASEQFF	TGTGCCAGCAGCCCCCCGGGACAGGGGGCATCTGAGCAGTTCTTC
-	-	TRBV6-5	TRBJ2-1	CASGGPGLHNEQFF	TGTGCCAGCGGGGGTCCGGGGTTACACAATGAGCAGTTCTTC
-	-	TRBV27	TRBJ2-7	CASSLLSNYEQYF	TGTGCCAGCAGTTTATTGTCCAATTACGAGCAGTACTTC
-	TRBD2	TRBV6-6	TRBJ2-7	CASTAGEGYEQYF	TGTGCCAGCACCGCGGGGGAGGGCTACGAGCAGTACTTC
-	TRBD2	TRBV10-3	TRBJ2-5	CAISETSGWETQYF	TGTGCCATCAGTGAGACTAGCGGGTGGGAGACCCAGTACTTC
-	TRBD2	TRBV4-1	TRBJ2-3	CASSQGLAGVSTDTQYF	TGCGCCAGCAGCCAGGGACTAGCGGGGGTTAGCACAGATACGCAGTATTTT
few	-	TRBV21-1	TRBJ2-5	CASSKAKIVQETQYF	TGTGCCAGCAGCAAAGCAAAAATTGTTCAGGAGACCCAGTACTTC
-	-	TRBV27	TRBJ2-7	CASSLLSDSYEQYF	TGTGCCAGCAGTTTATTATCCGACAGCTACGAGCAGTACTTC
-	-	TRBV15	TRBJ2-1	CATSRVPGSSYNEQFF	TGTGCCACCAGCAGAGTCCCAGGTTCTTCCTACAATGAGCAGTTCTTC
-	-	TRBV7-9	TRBJ2-5	CASRGWGGLETQYF	TGTGCCAGCAGAGGATGGGGGGGGCTCGAGACCCAGTACTTC
few	-	TRBV21-1	TRBJ2-7	CASPSAQGRIYEQYF	TGTGCCAGCCCCTCCGCCCAGGGACGGATCTACGAGCAGTACTTC
few	-	TRBV27	TRBJ2-3	CASSLERVDTQYF	TGTGCCAGCAGTTTAGAGCGAGTAGATACGCAGTATTTT
-	TRBD2	TRBV29-1	TRBJ2-1	CSVDGGNRYDEQFF	TGCAGCGTTGACGGGGGGAACCGCTACGATGAGCAGTTCTTC
-	TRBD1	TRBV28	TRBJ1-6	CASRIMDRANSPLHF	TGTGCCAGCAGAATAATGGACAGGGCAAATTCACCCCTCCACTTT
-	TRBD2	TRBV9	TRBJ2-7	CASSVGSVGGSAYEQYF	TGTGCCAGCAGCGTGGGGTCCGTGGGAGGGTCAGCCTACGAGCAGTACTTC
-	TRBD2	TRBV6-5	TRBJ2-1	CASRTGGPGSYNEQFF	TGTGCCAGCAGAACGGGGGGGCCCGGATCCTACAATGAGCAGTTCTTC